This TCR beta chain was obtained from a study of T cell responses to AZD1222 COVID-19 vaccine. Study as a whole: Second-dose timings of about 4 or about 12 weeks were pooled. Study results and limitations: White British donors predominated, females outnumbered males, and clonal diversity was possibly underestimated.

The CDR3 runs 16 residues. The V and J ends lost 6 bases and 0 bases respectively, with 15 bases between them. Germline CDR1 MDHEN, CDR2 SYDVKM. Sequencing was performed with immunoSEQ multiplex PCR; in TCRdb, only in-frame clones are kept and a portion is missing. This sample has about 120,000 clones, with about 90% found just once. A note on this clone: The target antigen is unknown.

The sequences come from peripheral blood, collected on day 0 of AZD1222 vaccination. The chain couples TRBV28 to TRBJ1-3; TRBD1 might be the D (6 bases). The source of this sequence is an adult in good health. CDR3 nucleotide sequence: TGTGCCAGCAGCGGTAACAGGGCTCCCTCTGGAAACACCATATATTTT. This codes for CASSGNRAPSGNTIYF.